This TCR beta chain was retrieved from a study of T cell changes during pregnancy in multiple sclerosis. This clone was found a few times. Data came from immunoSEQ multiplex PCR; TCRdb stores just in-frame clones and leaves some out. This sample carries about 40,000 clones, about 94% of them seen once, and the ten largest clones take more than 0.35%. Looked up from germline, CDR1 is MNHEY and CDR2 is SMNVEV (reference sequence). CDR3 size: 14 residues. V was cut by 6 bases and J by 0 bases, with 6 bases left in between. The receptor comes from a female donor with multiple sclerosis, enrolled in a pregnancy study. The material sequenced was CD4+ T cells from peripheral blood mononuclear cells, taken after pregnancy. The V and J genes are TRBV27 and TRBJ1-6; perhaps TRBD1 as D (6 bases). The CDR3 region is CASRDSSYNSPLHF. The CDR3 region has the DNA TGTGCCAGCAGGGACAGCTCCTATAATTCACCCCTCCACTTT.